One and the same sample provided the 10 T cell receptor beta chains below, sequenced in a study of blood T cell repertoires in COVID-19. This table comes from immunoSEQ multiplex PCR, and its TCRdb copy is limited to in-frame clones, with some not included. The sample holds under 85,000 clones, roughly nine tenths seen once. The sequencing sample was made of peripheral blood. The receptors shown here come from a woman aged 80 or over with active or convalescent COVID-19.

The chain couples TRBV11-3 to TRBJ1-1; no definite D call. Germline CDR1 reads SGHNT; CDR2 reads YENEEA. The ends were cut back, 5 bases at V and 1 base at J, with 8 bases in the middle. The CDR3 totals 13 residues. The CDR3 here is CASSINRNTEAFF. CDR3 bases: TGTGCCAGCAGCATTAACAGGAACACTGAAGCTTTCTTT.

A few counts support this clone. The J gene is TRBJ2-2, the V gene TRBV6-1; D gene uncertain. Germline V gene data show CDR1 as MNHNS and CDR2 as SASEGT. There are 14 residues in the CDR3. V was clipped by 2 bases and J by 3 bases, with 7 bases between them. This chain's CDR3 is CASSESFDTGELFF. In DNA, the CDR3 is TGTGCCAGCAGTGAATCCTTTGACACCGGGGAGCTGTTTTTT.

This clone has a handful of counts. The chain is built from TRBV7-2 and TRBJ2-1, with D possibly matching TRBD2 (6 bases). Germline loops: CDR1 SGHTA, CDR2 FQGNSA. V lost 1 base and J lost 14, with 15 bases in between. CDR3 length: 13 amino acids. The CDR3 here is CASSLVPSGREFF. As DNA, the CDR3 is TGTGCCAGCAGCTTAGTCCCCAGCGGGCGGGAGTTCTTC.

The chain is built from TRBV28 and TRBJ1-2; D is ambiguous. CDR1 and CDR2 (germline): MDHEN, SYDVKM. Trimming cost V 5 bases and J 1 base, with 8 bases left between them. The CDR3 has 13 residues. CDR3 residues: CASSTGVNYGYTF. The CDR3 DNA sequence: TGTGCCAGCAGTACGGGAGTTAACTATGGCTACACCTTC.

The J gene is TRBJ2-5, the V gene TRBV7-2; D gene ambiguous. The CDR3 spans 13 residues. Germline assignment: CDR1 SGHTA and CDR2 FQGNSA. Trimming removed 0 bases at V and 5 bases at J, with 7 bases between. Here the CDR3 DNA reads TGTGCCAGCAGCTTAGCGCTAGAGGAGACCCAGTACTTC. This encodes CASSLALEETQYF.

The sample holds a few counts of this clone. The chain combines TRBV7-9 with TRBJ2-7, with 8 bases that match TRBD1. CDR3 size: 14 residues. J lost 7 bases, V lost 5 bases, and 10 bases had no gene match. The germline gives CDR1 SEHNR, CDR2 FQNEAQ (reference sequence). The CDR3 here is CASSPWTGLGEQYF. The CDR3 DNA sequence: TGTGCCAGCAGCCCATGGACAGGGTTAGGTGAGCAGTACTTC.

The rearrangement joins TRBV28 to TRBJ2-1; 12 nucleotides line up with TRBD2. CDR1 MDHEN and CDR2 SYDVKM come from the germline V gene. V lost 3 bases and J lost 10; bases outside the gene matches: 7. The CDR3 has 15 amino acids. CDR3 sequence reads: CASSLSGLAGGEQFF. The CDR3 DNA reads as TGTGCCAGCAGTTTGTCTGGTCTAGCGGGGGGGGAGCAGTTCTTC.

J is TRBJ2-1 and V is TRBV7-2; no clear D gene. The CDR3 runs to 13 residues. Trimming shortened V by 2 bases and J by 9 bases, and 11 bases separated the two germline ends. CDR1 is SGHTA and CDR2 is FQGNSA in the germline V gene. In DNA form, the CDR3 reads TGTGCCAGCAGCTTATTTAAAGCTGGTGAGCAGTTCTTC. Amino acids: CASSLFKAGEQFF.

The chain is built from TRBV29-1 and TRBJ2-7; 10 bases align to TRBD1. From germline, CDR1 is SQVTM and CDR2 ANQGSEA. This CDR3 is 15 amino acids long. J lost 4 bases, V lost 7 bases, and 13 bases had no gene match. The CDR3 is CSAVTGGLVRYEQYF. The CDR3 bases are TGCAGCGCTGTGACAGGGGGCTTGGTTCGGTACGAGCAGTACTTC.

This clone has a single count. This chain links TRBV28 with TRBJ2-2, with 9 nucleotides matching TRBD2. The CDR3 spans 15 residues. V shed 7 bases and J 5 bases; nucleotides not matched to a gene: 8. Germline V CDR1 and CDR2: MDHEN, SYDVKM. The CDR3 DNA sequence: TGTGCCAGCACCCGAGCGGGAGGAGAAACCGGGGAGCTGTTTTTT. Residues: CASTRAGGETGELFF.